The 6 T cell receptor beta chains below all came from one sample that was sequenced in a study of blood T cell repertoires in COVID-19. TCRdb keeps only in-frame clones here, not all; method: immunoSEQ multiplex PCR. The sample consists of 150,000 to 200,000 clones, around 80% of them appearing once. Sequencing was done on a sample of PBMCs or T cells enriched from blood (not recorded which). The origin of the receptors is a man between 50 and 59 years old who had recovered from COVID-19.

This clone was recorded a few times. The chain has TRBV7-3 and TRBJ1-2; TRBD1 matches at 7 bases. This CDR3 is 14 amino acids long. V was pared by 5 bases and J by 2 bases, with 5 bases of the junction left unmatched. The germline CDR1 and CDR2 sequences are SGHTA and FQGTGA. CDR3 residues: CASSNRDSNYGYTF. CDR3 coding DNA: TGTGCCAGCAGCAACCGGGACAGCAACTATGGCTACACCTTC.

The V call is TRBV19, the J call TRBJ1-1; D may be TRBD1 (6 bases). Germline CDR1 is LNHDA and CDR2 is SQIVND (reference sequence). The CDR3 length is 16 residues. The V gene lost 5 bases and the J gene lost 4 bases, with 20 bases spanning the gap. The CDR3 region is CASSLQGYVRGTEAFF. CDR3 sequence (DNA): TGTGCCAGTAGTCTACAGGGATACGTTCGAGGCACTGAAGCTTTCTTT.

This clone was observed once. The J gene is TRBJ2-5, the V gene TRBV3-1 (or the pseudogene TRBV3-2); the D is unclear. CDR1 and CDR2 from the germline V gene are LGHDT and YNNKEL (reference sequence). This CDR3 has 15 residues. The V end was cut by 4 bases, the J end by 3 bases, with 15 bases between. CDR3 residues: CASSLSSRHKETQYF. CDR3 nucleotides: TGTGCCAGCAGCCTTAGTAGTAGACACAAAGAGACCCAGTACTTC.

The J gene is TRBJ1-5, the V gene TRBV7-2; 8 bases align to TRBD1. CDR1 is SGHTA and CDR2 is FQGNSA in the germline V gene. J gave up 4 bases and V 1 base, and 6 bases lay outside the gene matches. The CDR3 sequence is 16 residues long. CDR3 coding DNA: TGTGCCAGCAGCTTAGGTTTCAGGGGGCGAAATCAGCCCCAGCATTTT. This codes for CASSLGFRGRNQPQHF.

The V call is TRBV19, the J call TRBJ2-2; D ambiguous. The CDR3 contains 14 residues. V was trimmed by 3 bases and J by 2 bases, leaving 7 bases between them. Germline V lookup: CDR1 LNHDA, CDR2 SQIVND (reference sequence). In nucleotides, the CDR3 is TGTGCCAGTAGTATTCCCCTTAACACCGGGGAGCTGTTTTTT. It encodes CASSIPLNTGELFF.

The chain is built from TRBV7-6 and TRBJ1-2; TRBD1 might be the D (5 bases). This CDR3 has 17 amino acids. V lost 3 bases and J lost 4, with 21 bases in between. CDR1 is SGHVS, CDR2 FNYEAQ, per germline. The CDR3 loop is CASSLTEFKGYSYGYTF. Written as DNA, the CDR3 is TGTGCCAGCAGCTTGACAGAATTCAAGGGCTATTCCTATGGCTACACCTTC.